This T cell receptor (beta chain) was captured by sequencing in a study of blood T cell repertoires in COVID-19. Whole-study context: Samples of COVID-19 (acute and convalescent) were obtained from the United States, Italy and Spain. In each case, the material was cDNA or gDNA derived from T cells, B-cell-depleted T cells, or PBMCs.

Seattle participants joined during active infection and were tracked over time. As processed by the authors: Amplification from reference gene primers served as the basis for estimated nucleated cell counts. Sequencing was performed with immunoSEQ multiplex PCR; in TCRdb, only in-frame clones are kept and a portion is missing. The V and J calls and clone size are taken from that table; D and trimming were inferred from the DNA. The table lists approximately 200,000 clones, roughly 83% of them singletons, with approximately 6% in the top ten. The CDR3 loop spans 17 amino acids. Trimming cost V 5 bases and J 1 base; bases outside gene matches: 9. Germline V lookup: CDR1 SGHTA, CDR2 FQGNSA.

The V and J genes are TRBV7-2 and TRBJ2-7, with 12 bases aligning to TRBD2. The receptor was isolated from a woman aged 40 to 50 with COVID-19, enrolled during active disease. The sample consisted of peripheral blood. CDR3 residues: CASSPFGLAGTSYEQYF. The CDR3 DNA follows: TGTGCCAGCAGCCCCTTTGGACTAGCGGGAACTTCCTACGAGCAGTACTTC.